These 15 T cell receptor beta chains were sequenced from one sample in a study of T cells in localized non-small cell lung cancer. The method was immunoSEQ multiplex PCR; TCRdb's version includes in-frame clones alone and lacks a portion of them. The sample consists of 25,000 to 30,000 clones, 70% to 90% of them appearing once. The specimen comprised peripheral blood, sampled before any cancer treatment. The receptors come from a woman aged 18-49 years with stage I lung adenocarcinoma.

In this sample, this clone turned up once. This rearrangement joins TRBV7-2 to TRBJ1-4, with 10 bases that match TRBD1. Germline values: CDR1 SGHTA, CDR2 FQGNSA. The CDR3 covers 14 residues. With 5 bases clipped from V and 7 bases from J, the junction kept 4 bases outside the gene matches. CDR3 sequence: CASSQDRGTEKLFF. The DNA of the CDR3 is TGTGCCAGCAGCCAGGACAGGGGGACTGAAAAACTGTTTTTT.

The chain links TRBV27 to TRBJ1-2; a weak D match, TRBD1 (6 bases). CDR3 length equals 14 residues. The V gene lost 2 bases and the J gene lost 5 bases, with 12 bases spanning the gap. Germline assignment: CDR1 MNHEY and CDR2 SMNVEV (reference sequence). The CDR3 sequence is CASSLTPGAYGYTF. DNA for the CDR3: TGTGCCAGCAGTTTAACACCAGGGGCATATGGCTACACCTTC.

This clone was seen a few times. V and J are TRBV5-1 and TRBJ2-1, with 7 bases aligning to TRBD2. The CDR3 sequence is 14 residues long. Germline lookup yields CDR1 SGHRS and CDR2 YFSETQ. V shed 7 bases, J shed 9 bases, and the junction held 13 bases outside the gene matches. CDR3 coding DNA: TGCGCCAGCGGCGGGACTCCCACGGGAGGTGAGCAGTTCTTC. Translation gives CASGGTPTGGEQFF.

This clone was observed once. CDR3 DNA: TGTGCCAGTGCGCCGGGGGGGAGCAATCCTGAAGCTTTCTTT. Protein sequence: CASAPGGSNPEAFF. The J gene is TRBJ1-1, the V gene TRBV19; tentatively, D is TRBD1 (5 bases). Per germline, CDR1 LNHDA and CDR2 SQIVND (reference sequence). The CDR3 totals 14 residues. Trimming took 8 bases from V and 6 from J, leaving 19 bases between them.

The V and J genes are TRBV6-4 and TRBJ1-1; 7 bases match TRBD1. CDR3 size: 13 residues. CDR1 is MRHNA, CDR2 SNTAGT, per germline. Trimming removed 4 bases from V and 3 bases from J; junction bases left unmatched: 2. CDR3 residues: CASSAGQYTEAFF. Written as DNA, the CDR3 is TGTGCCAGCAGTGCGGGACAGTACACTGAAGCTTTCTTT.

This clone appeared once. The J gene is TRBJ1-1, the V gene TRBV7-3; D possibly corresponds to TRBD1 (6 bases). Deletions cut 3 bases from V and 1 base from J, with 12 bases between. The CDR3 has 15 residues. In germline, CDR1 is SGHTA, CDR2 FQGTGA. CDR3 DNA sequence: TGTGCCAGCAGCTTGGGGGGACACCAGAACACTGAAGCTTTCTTT. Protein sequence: CASSLGGHQNTEAFF. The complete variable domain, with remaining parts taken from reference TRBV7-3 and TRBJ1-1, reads GAGVSQTPSNKVTEKGKYVELRCDPISGHTALYWYRQSLGQGPEFLIYFQGTGAADDSGLPNDRFFAVRPEGSVSTLKIQRTERGDSAVYLCASSLGGHQNTEAFFGQGTRLTVV.

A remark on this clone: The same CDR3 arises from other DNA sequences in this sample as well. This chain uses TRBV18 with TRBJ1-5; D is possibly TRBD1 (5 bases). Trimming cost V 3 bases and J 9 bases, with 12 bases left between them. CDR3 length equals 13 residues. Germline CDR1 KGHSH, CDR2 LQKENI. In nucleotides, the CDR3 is TGTGCCAGCTCACCCACCGGGACTCGGCCCCAGCATTTT. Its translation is CASSPTGTRPQHF.

CDR3 residues: CASGEGRRSGANVLTF. The CDR3 bases are TGTGCCAGCGGAGAGGGGCGCCGCTCTGGGGCCAACGTCCTGACTTTC. The V and J genes are TRBV13 and TRBJ2-6; the D call may be TRBD1 or TRBD2 (5 bases each). Germline CDR1 and CDR2: PRHDT and FYEKMQ (reference sequence). CDR3 length equals 16 residues. Between the trimmed V and J ends, which lost 8 bases and 0 bases, there was a span of 14 bases.

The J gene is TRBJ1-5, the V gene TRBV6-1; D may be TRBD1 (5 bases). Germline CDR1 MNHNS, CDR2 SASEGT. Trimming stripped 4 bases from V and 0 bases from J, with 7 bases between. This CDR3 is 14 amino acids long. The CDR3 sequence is CASSGQYSNQPQHF. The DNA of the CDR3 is TGTGCCAGCAGTGGACAGTATAGCAATCAGCCCCAGCATTTT.

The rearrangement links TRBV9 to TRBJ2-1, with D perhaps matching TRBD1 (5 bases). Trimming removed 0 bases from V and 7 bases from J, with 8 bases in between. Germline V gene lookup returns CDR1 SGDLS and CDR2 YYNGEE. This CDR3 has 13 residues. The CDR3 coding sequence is TGTGCCAGCAGCGTAGATGGGGCGAATGAGCAGTTCTTC. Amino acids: CASSVDGANEQFF. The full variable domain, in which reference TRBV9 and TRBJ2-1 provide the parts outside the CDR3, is DSGVTQTPKHLITATGQRVTLRCSPRSGDLSVYWYQQSLDQGLQFLIQYYNGEERAKGNILERFSAQQFPDLHSELNLSSLELGDSALYFCASSVDGANEQFFGPGTRLTVL.

The CDR3 DNA reads TGTGCTAGTGGTTTGGCTCCTACCTACGAGCAGTACTTC. This encodes CASGLAPTYEQYF. The rearrangement joins TRBV12-5 to TRBJ2-7; no definite D call. The CDR3 has 13 amino acids. V was trimmed by 1 base and J by 2 bases, leaving 6 bases between them. Germline V lookup: CDR1 LGHNT, CDR2 FRNRAP.

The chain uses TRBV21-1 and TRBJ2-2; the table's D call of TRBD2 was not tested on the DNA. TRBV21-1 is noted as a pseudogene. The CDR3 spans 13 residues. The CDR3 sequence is CASSRTQTGELFF. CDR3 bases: TGTGCCAGCAGCCGGACTCAGACCGGGGAGCTGTTTTTT.

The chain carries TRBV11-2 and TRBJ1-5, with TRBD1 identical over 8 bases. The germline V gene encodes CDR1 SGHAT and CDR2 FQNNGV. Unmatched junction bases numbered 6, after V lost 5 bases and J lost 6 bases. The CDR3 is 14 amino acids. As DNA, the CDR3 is TGTGCCAGCAGCACAACAGGGGGAGGTCAGCCCCAGCATTTT. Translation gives CASSTTGGGQPQHF.

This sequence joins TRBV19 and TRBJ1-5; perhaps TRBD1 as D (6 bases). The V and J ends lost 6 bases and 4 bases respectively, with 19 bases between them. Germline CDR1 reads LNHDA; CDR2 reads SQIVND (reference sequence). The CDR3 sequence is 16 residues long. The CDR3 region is CASSLDRGGQNQPQHF. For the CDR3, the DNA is TGTGCCAGTAGCCTGGACCGCGGGGGGCAAAATCAGCCCCAGCATTTT.

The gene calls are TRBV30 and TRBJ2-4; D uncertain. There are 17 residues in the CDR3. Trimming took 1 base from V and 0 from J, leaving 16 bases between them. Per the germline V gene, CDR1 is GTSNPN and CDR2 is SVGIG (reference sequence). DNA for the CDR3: TGTGCCTGGAGTGAAACGGGCCCGATCTTAGCCAAAAACATTCAGTACTTC. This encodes CAWSETGPILAKNIQYF.